This T cell receptor (beta chain) was captured by sequencing in a study of Graves' ophthalmopathy and Graves' hyperthyroidism. As for the study in general: Specimen type is peripheral blood, obtained at initial diagnosis before any treatment.

CDR1 and CDR2 from the germline V gene are KGHDR and SFDVKD. The CDR3 loop spans 15 amino acids. V lost 7 bases to trimming and J lost 1 base; unmatched junction nucleotides: 4. Beta-chain TCR CDR3 regions were amplified from RNA transcripts. Second-round multiplex PCR followed a first-round RT-PCR using HTBI primers. MiXCR, run by TCRdb on the multiplex PCR reads, gives a single entry per CDR3 protein. Altogether 650,000 to 800,000 distinct CDR3 sequences are present, 35% to 50% being singletons, with the ten largest covering over 2.5%. Ophthalmopathy cases showed moderate-to-severe activity, scoring CAS ≥3 and NOSPECS ≥4, with duration under 3 months. A volume of around 9.5 ml of fresh peripheral blood supplied the PBMCs.

The TCR originated in an adult man with Graves' ophthalmopathy. The sample was peripheral blood. This chain links TRBV24-1 with TRBJ2-3; TRBD1 agrees at 10 bases. Here the CDR3 DNA reads TGTGCCACCAGAGGGACAGGGGTGGGCACAGATACGCAGTATTTT. Amino acids: CATRGTGVGTDTQYF.